This TCR beta chain is drawn from a study of response to subunit inactivated influenza vaccine. Whole-study findings and limits: Each seasonal influenza vaccination, the authors suggested, recruits few new T cells.

This clonotype was observed a handful of times. No antigen is known for it. Trimming removed 4 bases at V and 0 bases at J, with 14 bases between. Germline CDR1 SGHDT, CDR2 YYEEEE. This CDR3 has 17 residues. TCRdb re-called the RT-PCR reads through MiXCR, storing one row per CDR3 protein. The sample yields 400,000 to 650,000 distinct CDR3 sequences, 6% to 9% seen once. The source material was PBMCs from blood, sampled around 25 months after vaccination. J is TRBJ1-6 and V is TRBV5-6; D gene uncertain. The origin of this receptor is a man aged 50-75 years who received an inactivated influenza vaccine. CDR3 residues: CASSPRSSSSYNSPLHF. In DNA form, the CDR3 reads TGTGCCAGCAGCCCGCGGTCGTCTAGCTCCTATAATTCACCCCTCCACTTT.